This T cell receptor (beta chain) was captured by sequencing in a study of cytomegalovirus exposure and HLA in healthy donors. Researchers ran the PCR with 60 Vbeta and 13 Jbeta primers. Repertoires were generated with immunoSEQ multiplex PCR, while TCRdb's copy carries only in-frame clones and drops some. The sample lists under 100,000 clones; around 81% were seen once. V shed 4 bases and J 1 base; nucleotides not matched to a gene: 4. This CDR3 contains 15 residues. Germline-derived CDR1 and CDR2 are MGHRA and YSYEKL. The sample comprised PBMCs. The sequence was collected from a man aged 18 to 29 in good health and CMV-seropositive. This chain joins TRBV4-1 and TRBJ1-1; 9 positions match TRBD1. The DNA of the CDR3 is TGCGCCAGCAGCCCGGACAGGGGTTGGAACACTGAAGCTTTCTTT. This codes for CASSPDRGWNTEAFF.